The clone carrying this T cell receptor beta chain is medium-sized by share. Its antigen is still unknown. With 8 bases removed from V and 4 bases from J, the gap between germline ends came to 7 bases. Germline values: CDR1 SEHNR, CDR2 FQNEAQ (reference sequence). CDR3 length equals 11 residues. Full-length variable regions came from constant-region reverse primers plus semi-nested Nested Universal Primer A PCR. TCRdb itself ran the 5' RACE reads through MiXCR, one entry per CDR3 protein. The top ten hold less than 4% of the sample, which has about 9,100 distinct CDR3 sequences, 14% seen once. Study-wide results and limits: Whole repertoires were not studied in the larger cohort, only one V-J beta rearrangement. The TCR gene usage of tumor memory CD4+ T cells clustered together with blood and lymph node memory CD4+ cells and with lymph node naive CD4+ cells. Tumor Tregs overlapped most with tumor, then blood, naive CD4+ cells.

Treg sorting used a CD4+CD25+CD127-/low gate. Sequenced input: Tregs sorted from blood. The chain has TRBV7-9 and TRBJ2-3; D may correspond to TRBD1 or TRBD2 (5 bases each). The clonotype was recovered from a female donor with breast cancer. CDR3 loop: CASQGADTQYF. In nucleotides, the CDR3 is TGTGCCAGCCAGGGAGCAGATACGCAGTATTTT. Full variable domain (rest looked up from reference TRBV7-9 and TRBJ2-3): DTGVSQNPRHKITKRGQNVTFRCDPISEHNRLYWYRQTLGQGPEFLTYFQNEAQLEKSRLLSDRFSAERPKGSFSTLEIQRTEQGDSAMYLCASQGADTQYFGPGTRLTVL.